A selection of T cell receptor beta chains follows, all from one sample in a study of blood T cell repertoires in COVID-19. Here immunoSEQ multiplex PCR was the method, and the copy in TCRdb shows in-frame clones only, minus some. Of about 280,000 clones in the sample, 75% to 85% were seen once. Sequenced sample: peripheral blood. These receptors were obtained from a man aged 45-65 years with active or convalescent COVID-19. CDR3s include the opening cysteine and the closing phenylalanine or tryptophan. Each record gives: V gene, J gene, D gene, clone size, CDR3 DNA, CDR3 protein. The D gene is left open where the match is weak. The size of a clone is reported for some rows only, either as once, few or many, or as a class for expanded clones.

TRBV28	TRBJ1-5	-	-	TGTGCTGTCGGGGGTAGGAGTCAGCCCCAGCATTTT	CAVGGRSQPQHF
TRBV5-4	TRBJ1-2	-	-	TGTGCCAGCAGCTTGAACGGGGATGGCTACACCTTC	CASSLNGDGYTF
TRBV4-3	TRBJ2-2	-	-	TGCGCCAGCAGCCAAGAGATAGGAGTCGACGGGGAGCTGTTTTTT	CASSQEIGVDGELFF
TRBV2	TRBJ2-3	TRBD2	-	TGTGCCAGCACTTCGGGACTAGCGGGAGTTCATACGCAGTATTTT	CASTSGLAGVHTQYF
TRBV28	TRBJ1-2	-	-	TGTGCCAGCAGTTCCCTCCAGGACTATGGCTACACCTTC	CASSSLQDYGYTF
TRBV19	TRBJ2-7	-	-	TGTGCCAGTAGTCGGGATCAGCGGTTCTACGAGCAGTACTTC	CASSRDQRFYEQYF
TRBV5-1	TRBJ1-1	-	-	TGCGCCAGCGGGCCAGGGGCCCTGAACACTGAAGCTTTCTTT	CASGPGALNTEAFF
TRBV5-4	TRBJ1-2	TRBD1	-	TGTGCCAGCAGCCCCGAACACAGGGGCGATGGCTACACCTTC	CASSPEHRGDGYTF
TRBV7-9	TRBJ1-3	-	once	TGTGCCAGCAGCTTATCAGGCACAGTGGGTTCTGGAAACACCATATATTTT	CASSLSGTVGSGNTIYF
TRBV24-1	TRBJ2-3	-	many	TGTGCCACCAGTGAAGGGACTCTGGGGGGAGATACGCAGTATTTT	CATSEGTLGGDTQYF
TRBV5-1	TRBJ1-4	-	few	TGCGCCAGCAGGGGACAAACAGAAAAACTGTTTTTT	CASRGQTEKLFF
TRBV6-1	TRBJ1-3	-	-	TGTGCCAGCAGTGAAGTCGGAGTAAACACCATATATTTT	CASSEVGVNTIYF
TRBV27	TRBJ2-3	TRBD1	-	TGTGCCAGCAGTATCCTAGTAGTGGGGGGGACAGGGCTGACAGATACGCAGTATTTT	CASSILVVGGTGLTDTQYF
TRBV3-1/TRBV3-2	TRBJ2-7	-	-	TGTGCCAGCAGCCTCAAGCACGGCGGGATGTACGAGCAGTACTTC	CASSLKHGGMYEQYF
TRBV7-8	TRBJ1-2	-	-	TGTGCCAGCAGCTCACGAGAGGGGAGGCGCGGCTATGGCTACACCTTC	CASSSREGRRGYGYTF
TRBV15	TRBJ1-2	-	-	TGTGCCACCAGCATAGAAGGGGTAAATGGCTACACCTTC	CATSIEGVNGYTF
TRBV27	TRBJ1-6	-	few	TGTGCCAGCAGTTTAGGCCAGGGTTGGAATTCACCCCTCCACTTT	CASSLGQGWNSPLHF
TRBV10-3	TRBJ1-1	-	-	TGTGCCAGCACCCAGGGGTCGGGCACTGAAGCTTTCTTT	CASTQGSGTEAFF
TRBV28	TRBJ1-1	-	-	TGTGCCAGCAGTTTTGGTATCCAGACTAACACTGAAGCTTTCTTT	CASSFGIQTNTEAFF
TRBV14	TRBJ2-1	-	-	TGTGCCAGCAGCCAAGGGGGGCCACACAATGAGCAGTTCTTC	CASSQGGPHNEQFF
TRBV19	TRBJ2-2	TRBD1	-	TGTGCCAGTTCCGGGACAGGGTACACCGGGGAGCTGTTTTTT	CASSGTGYTGELFF
TRBV29-1	TRBJ2-7	TRBD2	-	TGCAGCGTTGTGGAGGGAGGGCTTGGGTTGGAGCAGTACTTC	CSVVEGGLGLEQYF
TRBV6-5	TRBJ1-2	-	-	TGTGCCAGCAGTTACGGGGCAGCCTTGGGGGGCTACACCTTC	CASSYGAALGGYTF
TRBV6-5	TRBJ1-4	-	-	TGTGCCAGCAGTTTAGGGGCCACTAATGAAAAACTGTTTTTT	CASSLGATNEKLFF
TRBV27	TRBJ2-3	TRBD2	-	TGTGCCAGCAGTCCCCTCGGACTAGTCCCCCAAGGGGTGTATTTT	CASSPLGLVPQGVYF
TRBV9	TRBJ2-3	TRBD2	-	TGTGCCAGCAGACCTGGGGGGGGAGGGACAGATACGCAGTATTTT	CASRPGGGGTDTQYF
TRBV3-1/TRBV3-2	TRBJ2-7	-	-	TGTGCCAGCAGCCAATTTAGCGGTGGCCGGGCATACGAGCAGTACTTC	CASSQFSGGRAYEQYF
TRBV7-8	TRBJ1-2	TRBD1	once	TGTGCCAGCAGCTTAGGGCAGGGGGCGAATGGCTACACCTTC	CASSLGQGANGYTF
TRBV19	TRBJ1-2	-	-	TGTGCCAGTAATCCGGACAGCGAAACCCGATACCATAACTATGGCTACACCTTC	CASNPDSETRYHNYGYTF
TRBV25-1	TRBJ1-5	TRBD1	-	TGTGCCAGCAGTGGTCCCGGACAGGGGGACAATCAGCCCCAGCATTTT	CASSGPGQGDNQPQHF
TRBV27	TRBJ1-2	-	-	TGTGCCAGCAGGCGGAGGGTGCCGGGAGATGGCTACACCTTC	CASRRRVPGDGYTF
TRBV5-1	TRBJ2-2	TRBD2	-	TGCGCCAGCAGCTTTAGCGGGGTCAACACCGGGGAGCTGTTTTTT	CASSFSGVNTGELFF
TRBV7-6	TRBJ2-1	-	-	TGTGCCAGCAGCTCACAGGGCTACAATGAGCAGTTCTTC	CASSSQGYNEQFF
TRBV27	TRBJ1-3	-	-	TGTGCCAGCAGTTTATTCGGGGAATTAAGAGCTGGAAACACCATATATTTT	CASSLFGELRAGNTIYF
TRBV9	TRBJ1-5	TRBD1	-	TGTGCCAGCAGCGAGGGGGACAGGGCAGGGTACTATCAGCCCCAGCATTTT	CASSEGDRAGYYQPQHF
TRBV5-1	TRBJ2-3	TRBD1	-	TGCGCCAGCAGCGCCGGGGGACAGGGGGAGACAGATACGCAGTATTTT	CASSAGGQGETDTQYF
TRBV4-1	TRBJ2-1	TRBD2	-	TGCGCCAGCCAAACGGGACTAGCGGTCTACAATGAGCAGTTCTTC	CASQTGLAVYNEQFF
TRBV5-1	TRBJ2-5	-	-	TGCGCCAGCAGCCCCCGCTTTGGGAGGGGGGAGACCCAGTACTTC	CASSPRFGRGETQYF
TRBV4-1	TRBJ2-7	TRBD2	-	TGCGCCAGCAGCCAAGATGGCGCTAGCGGGTCCTACGAGCAGTACTTC	CASSQDGASGSYEQYF
TRBV5-1	TRBJ1-4	-	-	TGCGCCAGCAGCTCGGACAGCACCTATGAAAAACTGTTTTTT	CASSSDSTYEKLFF
TRBV27	TRBJ1-1	-	-	TGTGCCAGCAGTTTGGGAGGTGGGACTGAAGCTTTCTTT	CASSLGGGTEAFF
TRBV5-1	TRBJ2-7	-	few	TGCGCCAGCAGCCTAGCAGGGGTCTACGAGCAGTACTTC	CASSLAGVYEQYF
TRBV28	TRBJ1-2	-	once	TGTGCCAGCAGCATCCGAGACAGATATGGCTACACCTTC	CASSIRDRYGYTF
TRBV7-3	TRBJ2-2	TRBD1	-	TGTGCCAGCGATCGGGACAGGGGGGTAGAGGACACCGGGGAGCTGTTTTTT	CASDRDRGVEDTGELFF
TRBV5-1	TRBJ1-2	-	-	TGCGCCAGCAGGGGAGCGAACTATGGCTACACCTTC	CASRGANYGYTF
TRBV3-1/TRBV3-2	TRBJ1-6	-	-	TGTGCCAGCAGCCAAGTGACTGAGGCCTATAATTCACCCCTCCACTTT	CASSQVTEAYNSPLHF
TRBV5-1	TRBJ1-4	-	-	TGCGCCAGCAGCACAGGGCGCACTAATGAAAAACTGTTTTTT	CASSTGRTNEKLFF
TRBV9	TRBJ2-2	TRBD1	-	TGTGCCAGCAGCGCAACAGGGGTGAGGAACACCGGGGAGCTGTTTTTT	CASSATGVRNTGELFF
TRBV13	TRBJ2-7	TRBD2	-	TGTGCCAGCAGCCCAAGACCTACTAGCGGGATTCCCTACGAGCAGTACTTC	CASSPRPTSGIPYEQYF
TRBV7-9	TRBJ1-1	TRBD1	-	TGTGCCAGCAGCTGGGGACAGGGGAACACTGAAGCTTTCTTT	CASSWGQGNTEAFF
TRBV7-6	TRBJ2-3	TRBD1	-	TGTGCCAGCAGCATCAGGGGGACCTGGGCGAACACAGATACGCAGTATTTT	CASSIRGTWANTDTQYF
TRBV6-5	TRBJ2-4	-	-	TGTGCCAGCAGTTACAGGGAGACGGACAGAAAAAACATTCAGTACTTC	CASSYRETDRKNIQYF
TRBV30	TRBJ2-5	TRBD2	-	TGTGCCTGTAGACTAGCCCCGCAAGAGACCCAGTACTTC	CACRLAPQETQYF
TRBV28	TRBJ1-2	-	-	TGTGCCAGCAGTTTGTTAAGGGGGGGCTTCGGTGGCTACACCTTC	CASSLLRGGFGGYTF
TRBV7-2	TRBJ1-1	TRBD1	-	TGTGCCAGCAGCTTAAGACAGGGGTTATGGGGAGCTTTCTTT	CASSLRQGLWGAFF
TRBV20-1	TRBJ2-1	-	once	TGCAGTGCTAGAAGGGGGAATGAGCAGTTCTTC	CSARRGNEQFF
TRBV27	TRBJ2-7	TRBD2	-	TGTGCCAGCAGTTTATCCCTCAGGACTAGCGGCCTCTCCTACGAGCAGTACTTC	CASSLSLRTSGLSYEQYF
TRBV27	TRBJ2-7	TRBD2	once	TGTGCCAGCAGTTTTGGCGGGAGAAGGAGCAAGCAGTACTTC	CASSFGGRRSKQYF